Each of the 25 T cell receptor beta chains below was sequenced from the same sample in a study of cytomegalovirus exposure and HLA in healthy donors. It was with 60 Vbeta and 13 Jbeta primers that the PCR ran. The data were produced by immunoSEQ multiplex PCR, yet TCRdb's version contains in-frame clones alone and is incomplete. Here the sample spans more than 90,000 clones, roughly 70% being singletons. The sample taken for sequencing was PBMCs. These receptors all come from a man aged 50-59 years in good health and CMV-seronegative.

The chain joins TRBV2 to TRBJ2-2; 15 bases are shared with TRBD2. CDR1 is SNHLY, CDR2 FYNNEI, per germline. The length of the CDR3 is 17 residues. J was trimmed by 5 bases and V by 5 bases; bases with no gene match: 6. CDR3 amino acids: CASSKLGLAGGTGELFF. CDR3 in DNA: TGTGCCAGCAGTAAATTGGGACTAGCGGGGGGAACCGGGGAGCTGTTTTTT. The whole variable domain, remainder taken from reference TRBV2 and TRBJ2-2, is EPEVTQTPSHQVTQMGQEVILRCVPISNHLYFYWYRQILGQKVEFLVSFYNNEISEKSEIFDDQFSVERPDGSNFTLKIRSTKLEDSAMYFCASSKLGLAGGTGELFFGEGSRLTVL.

As regards this clone: At one boundary the junction diverges from the germline segment, which might be a read error. The V and J genes are TRBV7-7 and TRBJ2-5, with 9 nucleotides matching TRBD1. The CDR3 spans 16 residues. Germline assignment: CDR1 SSHAT and CDR2 FNYEAQ (reference sequence). CDR3 loop: CASSPPGDRGRGTQYF. CDR3 DNA: TGTGCTAGCAGCCCCCCGGGCGACAGGGGGAGGGGGACCCAGTACTTC. Drawing the rest from reference TRBV7-7 and TRBJ2-5, the complete variable domain is GAGVSQSPRYKVTKRGQDVTLRCDPISSHATLYWYQQALGQGPEFLTYFNYEAQPDKSGLPSDRFSAERPEGSISTLTIQRTEQRDSAMYRCASSPPGDRGRGTQYFGPGTRLLVL.

In this sample, this clone turned up once. The rearrangement uses TRBV5-6 and TRBJ2-3; 7 nucleotides align to TRBD1. The V and J ends lost 4 bases and 3 bases, in that order; junction bases with no gene match: 11. The CDR3 length is 16 residues. CDR1 is SGHDT, CDR2 YYEEEE, per germline. The CDR3 coding sequence is TGTGCCAGCAGCATCAGAGGGGCAGGGGGAACAGATACGCAGTATTTT. Its protein product is CASSIRGAGGTDTQYF. Together with reference TRBV5-6 and TRBJ2-3, the CDR3 gives the full variable domain: DAGVTQSPTHLIKTRGQQVTLRCSPKSGHDTVSWYQQALGQGPQFIFQYYEEEERQRGNFPDRFSGHQFPNYSSELNVNALLLGDSALYLCASSIRGAGGTDTQYFGPGTRLTVL.

V gene TRBV5-8 combines with J gene TRBJ2-1, with D possibly matching TRBD2 (5 bases). The V end was cut by 1 base, the J end by 6 bases, with 14 bases between. This CDR3 has 15 amino acids. Looked up from germline, CDR1 is SGHTS and CDR2 is YDEGEE. In DNA form, the CDR3 reads TGTGCCAGCAGCTTGCTCACCGCGGGCCCCAATGAGCAGTTCTTC. The encoded protein is CASSLLTAGPNEQFF.

The chain carries TRBV11-3 and TRBJ2-2, with 8 bases that match TRBD2. Germline V CDR1 and CDR2: SGHNT, YENEEA. This CDR3 has 15 residues. Trimming took 2 bases from V and 4 from J; bases not matched to a gene: 3. The CDR3 DNA is TGTGCCAGCAGCTTAACCGGGGGGGGCACCGGGGAGCTGTTTTTT. Protein: CASSLTGGGTGELFF.

The chain couples TRBV5-1 to TRBJ1-1; D not certain. Germline loops: CDR1 SGHRS, CDR2 YFSETQ. V lost 4 bases to trimming and J lost 3 bases, with 13 bases between them. CDR3 length: 14 residues. The CDR3 sequence: CASSVQLRDTEAFF. DNA of the CDR3: TGCGCCAGCAGCGTACAGTTGAGGGACACTGAAGCTTTCTTT.

This clone has only a few counts. The genes are TRBV7-9 and TRBJ1-1; D is uncertain. The CDR3 covers 15 residues. Trimming removed 4 bases from V and 2 bases from J, with 14 bases in between. From germline, CDR1 is SEHNR and CDR2 FQNEAQ (reference sequence). The CDR3 DNA reads as TGTGCCAGCAGCTCATATCAGGCTGTTAACACTGAAGCTTTCTTT. It is translated as CASSSYQAVNTEAFF.

The chain links TRBV5-4 to TRBJ1-4; D is possibly TRBD1 (5 bases). The CDR3 has 19 residues. Trimming took off 1 base at V and 0 bases at J, with 19 bases between the two ends. Germline assignment: CDR1 SGHNT and CDR2 YYREEE (reference sequence). CDR3 coding DNA: TGTGCCAGCAGCTTGTCCCGGGGGACGGTAGCTGCAACTAATGAAAAACTGTTTTTT. This encodes CASSLSRGTVAATNEKLFF.

CDR3 loop: CAWSVSGLNTGELFF. CDR3 nucleotide sequence: TGTGCCTGGAGTGTATCGGGACTTAACACCGGGGAGCTGTTTTTT. V is TRBV30 and J is TRBJ2-2, with D tentatively TRBD2 (6 bases). V lost 0 bases to trimming and J lost 2 bases, with 10 bases between them. This CDR3 has 15 residues. From germline, CDR1 is GTSNPN and CDR2 SVGIG (reference sequence).

J is TRBJ1-1 and V is TRBV11-2; possible D gene TRBD1, 5 bases. The CDR3 extends over 14 amino acids. Germline V lookup: CDR1 SGHAT, CDR2 FQNNGV. Trimming took 3 bases from V and 0 from J, leaving 8 bases between them. The CDR3 bases are TGTGCCAGCAGCTTCACAGGTATGAACACTGAAGCTTTCTTT. Its translation: CASSFTGMNTEAFF.

The sample holds a few counts of this clone. The V call is TRBV4-2, the J call TRBJ1-2, with a possible D match to TRBD1 (6 bases). CDR1 and CDR2 from the germline V gene are LGHNA and YNFKEQ. This CDR3 is 15 amino acids long. V lost 0 bases to trimming and J lost 4 bases, with 12 bases between them. CDR3 sequence (DNA): TGTGCCAGCAGCCAAGATCGTCGGGACACCTATGGCTACACCTTC. Translated: CASSQDRRDTYGYTF.

The V call is TRBV27, the J call TRBJ1-2, with TRBD1 matching over 7 bases. V lost 6 bases to trimming and J lost 4 bases; unmatched junction nucleotides: 8. Germline V gene sequence: CDR1 MNHEY, CDR2 SMNVEV (reference sequence). The CDR3 consists of 14 residues. CDR3 sequence (DNA): TGTGCCAGCAGATCTCAGGGGGTGGGCTATGGCTACACCTTC. The encoded protein is CASRSQGVGYGYTF.

The table lists this clone with a few counts. The chain is built from TRBV7-2 and TRBJ2-4; possible D gene TRBD2, 5 bases. The CDR3 extends over 13 amino acids. V lost 0 bases, J lost 7 bases, and 7 bases lay in between. CDR1 and CDR2 (germline): SGHTA, FQGNSA. CDR3 amino acids: CASSLAGVNIQYF. As DNA, the CDR3 is TGTGCCAGCAGCTTAGCGGGAGTTAACATTCAGTACTTC.

The chain employs TRBV7-9 and TRBJ1-1; 7 bases map to TRBD1. The CDR3 extends over 19 amino acids. Germline V lookup: CDR1 SEHNR, CDR2 FQNEAQ (reference sequence). With V trimmed by 5 bases and J by 0 bases, 18 bases remained unmatched. CDR3 in amino acids: CASSQGYAGTAELNTEAFF. CDR3 bases: TGTGCCAGCAGCCAGGGATACGCGGGGACAGCCGAATTGAACACTGAAGCTTTCTTT.

The chain employs TRBV5-6 and TRBJ2-3; the match to TRBD2 covers 7 bases. J was trimmed by 0 bases and V by 2 bases; bases with no gene match: 3. The CDR3 is made up of 15 amino acids. The germline V gene encodes CDR1 SGHDT and CDR2 YYEEEE. The CDR3 region is CASSFGLGSTDTQYF. CDR3 DNA sequence: TGTGCCAGCAGCTTCGGACTAGGGAGCACAGATACGCAGTATTTT.

With respect to this clone: The same CDR3 is also encoded by other DNA sequences in this sample. V usage is TRBV5-1 and J usage is TRBJ2-7, with D perhaps matching TRBD2 (6 bases). Trimming left V 0 bases short and J 0 bases short, with 13 bases between. From germline, CDR1 is SGHRS and CDR2 YFSETQ. CDR3 size: 16 residues. The CDR3 nucleotides are TGCGCCAGCAGCTTGGGGGGAGGAAAGAGCTCCTACGAGCAGTACTTC. It encodes CASSLGGGKSSYEQYF.

V and J are TRBV7-8 and TRBJ1-2, with unresolved D. CDR3 length: 13 amino acids. Looked up from germline, CDR1 is SGHVS and CDR2 is FQNEAQ. The germline V and J ends were trimmed by 3 bases and 8 bases, with 13 bases remaining between them. The CDR3 sequence is CASSFRQAKGYTF. The CDR3 bases are TGTGCCAGCAGCTTCAGGCAGGCCAAAGGCTACACCTTC.

This clone was observed once. The chain employs TRBV5-4 and TRBJ2-6; 7 bases are a match to TRBD1. The CDR3 sequence is 17 residues long. The V and J ends lost 4 bases and 3 bases, in that order; junction bases with no gene match: 10. Germline values: CDR1 SGHNT, CDR2 YYREEE (reference sequence). CDR3 sequence reads: CASSPKRGQGGANVLTF. The CDR3 DNA sequence: TGTGCCAGCAGCCCAAAAAGGGGGCAGGGTGGGGCCAACGTCCTGACTTTC.

The chain uses TRBV30 and TRBJ1-5; D not resolved. V lost 2 bases to trimming and J lost 5 bases, with 7 bases between them. The CDR3 extends over 12 amino acids. Germline V gives CDR1 GTSNPN, CDR2 SVGIG (reference sequence). The chain's CDR3 is CAWSRIDQPQHF. The CDR3 nucleotides are TGTGCCTGGAGTCGTATCGATCAGCCCCAGCATTTT.

The V call is TRBV5-1, the J call TRBJ2-3; 8 bases are shared with TRBD1. Germline V gives CDR1 SGHRS, CDR2 YFSETQ. The ends lost 0 bases at V and 1 base at J; junction bases unmatched: 10. The CDR3 extends over 18 amino acids. CDR3 loop: CASSLAGTGLYRTDTQYF. The CDR3 DNA is TGCGCCAGCAGCTTGGCCGGGACAGGTTTATACCGCACAGATACGCAGTATTTT.

CDR3 nucleotides: TGTGCCAGCAGCCGCTGGGGGGTCGAGCAGTACTTC. Translating gives CASSRWGVEQYF. The chain couples TRBV5-6 to TRBJ2-7, with D possibly TRBD2 on 6 matching bases. Germline V gives CDR1 SGHDT, CDR2 YYEEEE. V shed 4 bases and J shed 6 bases, with 11 bases lying between them. CDR3 length: 12 residues.

The chain has TRBV6-5 and TRBJ1-2, with a possible D match to TRBD1 (6 bases). The V gene's germline CDR1 is MNHEY and CDR2 SVGAGI. The CDR3 has 14 residues. With 6 bases removed from V and 5 bases from J, the gap between germline ends came to 16 bases. This chain's CDR3 is CASRTRTESYGYTF. CDR3 nucleotide sequence: TGTGCCAGCAGGACCCGGACAGAGAGTTATGGCTACACCTTC.

The chain combines TRBV11-1 with TRBJ2-1, with 8 nucleotides matching TRBD2. The germline V gene encodes CDR1 SGHAT and CDR2 FQDESV (reference sequence). V dropped 6 bases and J dropped 0; count of bases not matched to a gene: 13. This CDR3 contains 18 residues. CDR3 residues: CASSGGTSGQSSYNEQFF. In DNA, the CDR3 is TGTGCCAGCAGTGGGGGAACTAGCGGCCAGAGCTCCTACAATGAGCAGTTCTTC.

The J gene is TRBJ2-2, the V gene TRBV6-1; D is undetermined. The length of the CDR3 is 15 residues. Trimming cost V 4 bases and J 2 bases, with 11 bases left between them. Germline lookup yields CDR1 MNHNS and CDR2 SASEGT. CDR3 DNA: TGTGCCAGCAGTGCCGACACCATCAACACCGGGGAGCTGTTTTTT. Protein product: CASSADTINTGELFF.

The chain joins TRBV5-1 to TRBJ2-5, with a possible D match to TRBD2 (6 bases). CDR1 is SGHRS, CDR2 YFSETQ, per germline. The ends were cut back, 8 bases at V and 1 base at J, with 15 bases in the middle. This CDR3 spans 14 amino acids. The CDR3 coding sequence is TGCGCCAGTAGTCCGGGGGTTGGCCAAGAGACCCAGTACTTC. This sequence encodes CASSPGVGQETQYF. Complete variable domain (other parts from reference TRBV5-1 and TRBJ2-5): KAGVTQTPRYLIKTRGQQVTLSCSPISGHRSVSWYQQTPGQGLQFLFEYFSETQRNKGNFPGRFSGRQFSNSRSEMNVSTLELGDSALYLCASSPGVGQETQYFGPGTRLLVL.